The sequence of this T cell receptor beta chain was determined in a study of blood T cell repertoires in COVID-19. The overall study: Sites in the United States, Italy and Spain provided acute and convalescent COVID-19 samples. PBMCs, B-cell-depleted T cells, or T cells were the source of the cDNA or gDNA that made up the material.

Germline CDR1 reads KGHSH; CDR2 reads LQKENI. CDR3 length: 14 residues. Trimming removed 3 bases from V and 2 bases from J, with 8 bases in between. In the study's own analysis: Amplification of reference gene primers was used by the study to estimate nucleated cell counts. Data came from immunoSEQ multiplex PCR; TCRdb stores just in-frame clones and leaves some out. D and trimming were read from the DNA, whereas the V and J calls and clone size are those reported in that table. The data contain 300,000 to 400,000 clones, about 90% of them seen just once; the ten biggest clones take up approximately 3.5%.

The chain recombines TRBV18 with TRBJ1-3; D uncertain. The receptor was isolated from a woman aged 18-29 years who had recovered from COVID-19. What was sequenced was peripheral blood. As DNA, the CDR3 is TGTGCCAGCTCACCTGGGCAGGCTGGAAACACCATATATTTT. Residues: CASSPGQAGNTIYF.